This T cell receptor (beta chain) was profiled in a study of Graves' ophthalmopathy and Graves' hyperthyroidism. This clonotype was seen repeatedly, ten times or more. Transcripts of RNA were the source for amplifying TCR beta CDR3 regions. Second-round multiplex PCR followed a first-round RT-PCR using HTBI primers. MiXCR, run by TCRdb on the multiplex PCR reads, gives a single entry per CDR3 protein. Here the sample spans some 400,000 distinct CDR3 sequences, about a sixth being singletons. Sequenced material: peripheral blood. The sequence derives from a woman aged 18-29 years with Graves' ophthalmopathy.

The DNA of the CDR3 is TGTGCCAGCAGTGAATCTTACAACTCCTACGAGCAGTACTTC. Translation gives CASSESYNSYEQYF. This rearrangement joins TRBV25-1 to TRBJ2-7; no definite D call. The germline V gene encodes CDR1 MGHDK and CDR2 SYGVNS. This CDR3 is built from 14 residues. Trimming took 1 base from V and 0 from J, leaving 7 bases between them.